The T cell receptor (beta chain) under discussion was sequenced for a study of CD8 T cells in Susac syndrome. Study-level points and caveats: The TCR sequencing and HLA analysis in the study involved a relatively small number of individuals, as the study acknowledged.

cDNA came from about 0.51 to 1 ug RNA primed by random hexamers. The authors amplified TCR beta CDR3 across 54 Vbeta and 13 Jbeta using immunoSEQ multiplex PCR. TCRdb analysed the immunoSEQ multiplex PCR reads with MiXCR anew, one entry per CDR3 protein. This sample has some 170,000 distinct CDR3 sequences, with about 95% found just once. To note about this clonotype: Its antigen is not known.

Trimming shortened V by 7 bases and J by 0 bases, and 16 bases separated the two germline ends. The CDR3 is 15 amino acids. The germline V gene encodes CDR1 SQVTM and CDR2 ANQGSEA. Sequenced: CD4+ T cells from PBMCs. V is TRBV29-1 and J is TRBJ1-5, with D unresolved. This receptor was identified in a human donor in good health. CDR3 DNA sequence: TGCAGCGCTCTCGATGACGGCGATAGCAATCAGCCCCAGCATTTT. This translates into CSALDDGDSNQPQHF.